This T cell receptor beta chain was sequenced for a study of blood T cells in healthy people across ages. Study-wide background: Template switching captured about one barcoded beta molecule per two T cells.

There are 14 residues in the CDR3. The V gene lost 5 bases and the J gene lost 1 base, with 6 bases spanning the gap. Per germline, CDR1 MNHEY and CDR2 SMNVEV (reference sequence). A second PCR, run for roughly 6 to 11 cycles, used a sample-barcoded 5' primer plus a J-beta primer mix. Researchers report that a template-switch adaptor with 12 random nucleotides tagged each cDNA molecule. MiXCR was run by TCRdb on the 5' RACE reads, yielding one entry per CDR3 protein. Among approximately 810,000 distinct CDR3 sequences listed, 29% were seen once. General study findings and limits: CMV status of donors was unknown, possibly confounding expanded clonotype changes.

This clonotype was counted many times. Its antigen is as yet unknown. The receptor was isolated from a woman of 80 years or more in good health. This sequence joins TRBV27 and TRBJ2-6, with TRBD1 as a possible D gene (5 bases). Input material: blood. The CDR3 DNA sequence: TGTGCCAGCAGTACAGGTTCTGGGGCCAACGTCCTGACTTTC. Protein sequence: CASSTGSGANVLTF.